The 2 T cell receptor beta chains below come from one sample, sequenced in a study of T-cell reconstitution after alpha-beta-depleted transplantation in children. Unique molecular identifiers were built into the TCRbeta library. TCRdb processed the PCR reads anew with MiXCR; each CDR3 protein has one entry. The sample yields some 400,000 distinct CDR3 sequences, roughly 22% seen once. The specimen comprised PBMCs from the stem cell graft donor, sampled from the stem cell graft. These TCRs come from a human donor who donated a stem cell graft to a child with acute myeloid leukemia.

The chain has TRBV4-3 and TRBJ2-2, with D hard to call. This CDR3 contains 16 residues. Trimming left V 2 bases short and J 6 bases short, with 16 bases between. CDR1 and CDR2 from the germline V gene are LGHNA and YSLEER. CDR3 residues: CASSQRTAIYPGELFF. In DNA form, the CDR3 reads TGCGCCAGCAGCCAAAGGACGGCGATTTATCCCGGGGAGCTGTTTTTT.

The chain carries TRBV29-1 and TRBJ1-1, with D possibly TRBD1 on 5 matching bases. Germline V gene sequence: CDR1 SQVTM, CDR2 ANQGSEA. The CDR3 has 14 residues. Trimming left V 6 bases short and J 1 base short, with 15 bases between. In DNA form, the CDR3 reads TGCAGCGTGGGGGGGGGTCTGGGGAACACTGAAGCTTTCTTT. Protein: CSVGGGLGNTEAFF.